A selection of T cell receptor beta chains follows, all from one sample in a study of T-cell reconstitution after alpha-beta-depleted transplantation in children. One entry per CDR3 protein, called by TCRdb with MiXCR from the PCR reads. The sample yields about 240,000 distinct CDR3 sequences, roughly 24% seen once. Sample: PBMCs, taken before TCRalphabeta/CD19-depleted stem cell transplant. The source is a girl aged 2-10 years with Fanconi anemia, due to receive a stem cell transplant. CDR3s include the opening cysteine and the closing phenylalanine or tryptophan. The D gene is left open where the match is weak. Only part of the rows carry a size: once, few, many, or a class if the clone is expanded.

v_call	j_call	d_call	clone_size	cdr3_aa	cdr3_nt
TRBV20-1	TRBJ2-1	.	many	CSASKDHTRDYNEQFF	TGCAGTGCTAGTAAGGACCATACGCGGGACTACAATGAGCAGTTCTTC
TRBV24-1	TRBJ1-1	.	once	CATISGSGGEAFF	TGTGCCACCATCTCCGGCTCCGGGGGTGAAGCTTTCTTT
TRBV28	TRBJ2-1	.	.	CASSPPQRAEQFF	TGTGCCAGCAGTCCGCCCCAGAGGGCTGAGCAGTTCTTC
TRBV29-1	TRBJ2-1	.	.	CSVVGASYNEQFF	TGCAGCGTTGTAGGGGCCTCCTACAATGAGCAGTTCTTC
TRBV29-1	TRBJ2-3	TRBD1	few	CSVTTGSSTDTQYF	TGCAGCGTTACGACAGGGTCATCCACAGATACGCAGTATTTT
TRBV10-2	TRBJ2-5	.	once	CASRVNPDAQETQYF	TGCGCCAGCAGAGTTAACCCGGACGCCCAAGAGACCCAGTACTTC
TRBV7-2	TRBJ2-7	TRBD1	many	CASSFGGQAYEQYF	TGTGCCAGCAGCTTTGGAGGACAGGCCTACGAGCAGTACTTC
TRBV20-1	TRBJ1-5	TRBD1	few	CSARVTGVGNQPQHF	TGCAGTGCTAGAGTAACAGGGGTAGGAAATCAGCCCCAGCATTTT
TRBV6-6	TRBJ1-2	.	few	CASSIDSGYTF	TGTGCCAGCTCTATAGACAGTGGCTACACCTTC
TRBV10-3	TRBJ2-7	.	.	CAISEISYEQYF	TGTGCCATCAGTGAGATCAGCTACGAGCAGTACTTC
TRBV27	TRBJ2-7	.	many	CASSLDVGTYEQYF	TGTGCCAGCAGTTTAGACGTCGGAACCTACGAGCAGTACTTC
TRBV7-2	TRBJ2-5	TRBD1	.	CASTPRTGKETQYF	TGTGCCAGCACCCCTCGGACAGGCAAAGAGACCCAGTACTTC
TRBV28	TRBJ1-2	.	.	CASSFGGYELDGYTF	TGTGCCAGCAGTTTTGGAGGGTACGAGCTCGATGGCTACACCTTC
TRBV20-1	TRBJ2-2	TRBD1	.	CSAREGTGGPNTGELFF	TGCAGTGCTAGAGAGGGGACAGGGGGCCCTAACACCGGGGAGCTGTTTTTT
TRBV7-6	TRBJ2-1	TRBD2	.	CASSSLGGTSDEQFF	TGTGCCAGCAGCTCCCTAGGGGGGACTAGCGATGAGCAGTTCTTC
TRBV20-1	TRBJ2-5	TRBD2	.	CSASDAGVETQYF	TGCAGTGCTAGCGACGCGGGAGTAGAGACCCAGTACTTC
TRBV20-1	TRBJ2-5	.	many	CSASGQQETQYF	TGCAGTGCTAGTGGACAGCAAGAGACCCAGTACTTC
TRBV20-1	TRBJ2-1	.	few	CSAPAINEQFF	TGCAGTGCTCCAGCTATTAATGAGCAGTTCTTC
TRBV10-2	TRBJ2-1	.	many	CASSETNNEQFF	TGCGCCAGCAGTGAGACTAACAATGAGCAGTTCTTC
TRBV18	TRBJ2-7	TRBD2	few	CASSPGLADSYEQYF	TGTGCCAGCTCACCGGGACTAGCGGATTCCTACGAGCAGTACTTC
TRBV20-1	TRBJ2-7	TRBD1	many	CSAKGQGARELGYEQYF	TGCAGTGCTAAAGGACAGGGGGCGCGGGAGCTGGGCTACGAGCAGTACTTC
TRBV28	TRBJ2-3	TRBD2	.	CASSFYEFGTSGGATDTQYF	TGTGCCAGCAGTTTTTATGAATTTGGGACTAGCGGGGGGGCGACAGATACGCAGTATTTT
TRBV12-2	TRBJ2-1	.	.	CASRLALGLAGPYNEQFF	TGTGCAAGTCGCTTAGCCTTGGGACTAGCGGGCCCCTACAATGAGCAGTTCTTC
TRBV6-2/TRBV6-3	TRBJ2-1	TRBD2	.	CASSFPLTGTSLYNEQFF	TGTGCCAGCAGTTTTCCCCTGACCGGGACTAGTTTGTACAATGAGCAGTTCTTC
TRBV20-1	TRBJ1-4	.	many	CSARHARRGRDEKLFF	TGCAGTGCTAGACACGCAAGGAGGGGCCGGGATGAAAAACTGTTTTTT
TRBV7-9	TRBJ1-2	.	few	CASSFGSRLYGYTF	TGTGCCAGCAGCTTTGGGTCCAGGCTCTATGGCTACACCTTC
TRBV5-1	TRBJ2-1	TRBD2	.	CASSWGASGKASYNEQFF	TGCGCCAGCAGCTGGGGGGCTAGCGGGAAAGCCTCCTACAATGAGCAGTTCTTC
TRBV4-1	TRBJ2-1	TRBD2	few	CASSQARTSGRGPNNEQFF	TGCGCCAGCAGCCAAGCGCGGACTAGCGGGAGAGGGCCTAACAATGAGCAGTTCTTC
TRBV15	TRBJ2-2	.	.	CATSRDRSDHTGELFF	TGTGCCACCAGCAGAGATCGGAGCGACCACACCGGGGAGCTGTTTTTT
TRBV20-1	TRBJ1-1	.	few	CSVPKPNTEAFF	TGCAGTGTCCCCAAGCCGAACACTGAAGCTTTCTTT
TRBV7-2	TRBJ2-1	.	many	CASRDSVPEQFF	TGTGCCAGCCGGGACTCGGTTCCTGAGCAGTTCTTC
TRBV29-1	TRBJ2-3	.	.	CSVDRTNGDTQYF	TGCAGCGTTGACCGCACAAACGGAGATACGCAGTATTTT
TRBV7-2	TRBJ2-1	TRBD2	few	CASSLPGQLGGLAGLPNYNEQFF	TGTGCCAGCAGCTTACCGGGACAGCTAGGGGGACTAGCGGGACTCCCGAACTACAATGAGCAGTTCTTC
TRBV12-3/TRBV12-4	TRBJ1-6	TRBD1	many	CASRLRTGTLNSPLHF	TGTGCCAGCAGGCTACGGACAGGGACGCTAAATTCACCCCTCCACTTT
TRBV12-3/TRBV12-4	TRBJ2-3	TRBD2	few	CASSYGTSGRTDTQYF	TGTGCCAGCAGCTATGGGACTAGCGGCCGCACAGATACGCAGTATTTT
TRBV10-3	TRBJ2-7	TRBD1	few	CAISEPSTGDEQYF	TGTGCCATCAGTGAGCCCTCGACAGGGGACGAGCAGTACTTC
TRBV25-1	TRBJ2-3	TRBD2	few	CASSGLAGGDTQYF	TGTGCCAGCAGTGGACTAGCGGGAGGAGATACGCAGTATTTT
TRBV5-5	TRBJ2-5	.	few	CASSSSPQETQYF	TGTGCCAGCAGCTCAAGTCCCCAAGAGACCCAGTACTTC
TRBV7-9	TRBJ2-3	.	.	CASSLIWGTLTDTQYF	TGTGCCAGCAGCTTAATTTGGGGGACCCTCACAGATACGCAGTATTTT
TRBV20-1	TRBJ1-2	TRBD1	few	CSATRGSFNYGYTF	TGCAGTGCCACCAGGGGGTCCTTTAACTATGGCTACACCTTC
TRBV28	TRBJ2-3	TRBD1	once	CASSRDRGGPTDTQYF	TGTGCCAGCAGTCGAGACAGGGGTGGGCCCACAGATACGCAGTATTTT
TRBV20-1	TRBJ2-3	TRBD2	few	CSARSERGSSHTQYF	TGCAGTGCTAGGTCGGAGCGGGGGAGTTCTCATACGCAGTATTTT
TRBV20-1	TRBJ1-1	.	.	CSARGHYTEAFF	TGCAGTGCTAGGGGTCACTACACTGAAGCTTTCTTT
TRBV21-1	TRBJ1-2	.	.	CASSSIQPDHGYTF	TGTGCCAGCAGCTCAATTCAGCCGGATCATGGCTACACCTTC